This paragraph covers one TCR beta chain sequence. The data stem from a study of identical twins. Each CDR3 protein gets one entry after TCRdb re-called the 5' RACE reads with MiXCR. Of fewer than 650,000 distinct CDR3 sequences in the sample, about 7.1% are singletons; the top ten hold 1.6%. The germline CDR1 and CDR2 sequences are SGHNT and YYREEE (reference sequence). Trimming left V 3 bases short and J 5 bases short, with 10 bases between. The CDR3 consists of 13 residues. These sequences were also reported in another study, on yellow fever vaccine responses in identical twins.

Source material: PBMCs. The V call is TRBV5-4, the J call TRBJ2-3; D is perhaps TRBD2 (5 bases). The receptor comes from a young woman in good health. The CDR3 is CASSWTSRDTQYF. CDR3 DNA: TGTGCCAGCAGCTGGACTTCCAGAGATACGCAGTATTTT.